The 18 T cell receptor beta chains below all came from one sample that was sequenced in a study of blood T cell repertoires in COVID-19. Produced via immunoSEQ multiplex PCR; TCRdb's table is partial and in-frame only. The repertoire includes 80,000 to 95,000 clones, more than 75% of them detected once, and roughly 15% sits in the top ten. The sequenced material came from peripheral blood. The receptors were gathered from a woman aged 70-85 years with acute or convalescent COVID-19.

This rearrangement joins TRBV9 to TRBJ2-3; no firm D call. Germline lookup yields CDR1 SGDLS and CDR2 YYNGEE. The CDR3 totals 15 residues. The V end was cut by 3 bases, the J end by 5 bases, with 16 bases between. CDR3 sequence: CASSATLFKQDTQYF. In DNA form, the CDR3 reads TGTGCCAGCAGCGCGACTCTATTCAAACAAGATACGCAGTATTTT.

This rearrangement joins TRBV5-6 to TRBJ1-5; the D gene is possibly TRBD1 (5 bases). Deletions cut 1 base from V and 8 bases from J, with 13 bases between. The CDR3 contains 14 residues. Germline V gene sequence: CDR1 SGHDT, CDR2 YYEEEE. As DNA, the CDR3 is TGTGCCAGCAGCTTGCAGGGCTCGCCGGAGCCCCAGCATTTT. Amino acids: CASSLQGSPEPQHF.

This sequence joins TRBV11-2 and TRBJ1-1; D is perhaps TRBD1 (6 bases). The CDR3 has 13 amino acids. CDR1 and CDR2 from the germline V gene are SGHAT and FQNNGV. Trimming left V 10 bases short and J 0 bases short, with 12 bases between. DNA of the CDR3: TGTGCCACGGGGACACTTATGAACACTGAAGCTTTCTTT. The encoded protein is CATGTLMNTEAFF.

This chain connects TRBV7-2 to TRBJ2-1; 11 bases map to TRBD2. The CDR3 has 16 amino acids. Germline assignment: CDR1 SGHTA and CDR2 FQGNSA. V gave up 5 bases and J gave up 6 bases; unmatched junction bases: 9. The DNA for the CDR3 is TGTGCCAGCAGCATCCTTAGCGGGAGGGCGGCCAATGAGCAGTTCTTC. Translated: CASSILSGRAANEQFF.

J is TRBJ1-1 and V is TRBV6-5; D may be TRBD1 (6 bases). The CDR3 covers 11 residues. The V gene's germline CDR1 is MNHEY and CDR2 SVGAGI. Trimming pared 5 bases from V and 8 bases from J, leaving 9 bases between. The CDR3, as DNA: TGTGCCAGCAGTAACAGGGTAGAAGCTTTCTTT. It yields the protein CASSNRVEAFF.

This clone was recorded once. The V gene is TRBV5-1, the J gene TRBJ2-3; 8 nucleotides agree with TRBD2. Losses at the gene ends were 0 bases for V and 2 bases for J; bases not matched to a gene: 5. The CDR3 sequence is 16 residues long. Germline CDR1 and CDR2: SGHRS and YFSETQ. The CDR3 protein is CASSLVLAGATDTQYF. CDR3 sequence (DNA): TGCGCCAGCAGCTTGGTTCTAGCGGGTGCCACAGATACGCAGTATTTT. The whole variable domain, filled in from reference TRBV5-1 and TRBJ2-3, reads KAGVTQTPRYLIKTRGQQVTLSCSPISGHRSVSWYQQTPGQGLQFLFEYFSETQRNKGNFPGRFSGRQFSNSRSEMNVSTLELGDSALYLCASSLVLAGATDTQYFGPGTRLTVL.

The V gene is TRBV4-1, the J gene TRBJ1-2; possible D gene TRBD1, 6 bases. Between the trimmed V and J ends, which lost 0 bases and 8 bases, there was a span of 13 bases. Germline V gene sequence: CDR1 MGHRA, CDR2 YSYEKL. CDR3 length equals 14 residues. This chain's CDR3 is CASSQDPQGPGYTF. CDR3 DNA sequence: TGCGCCAGCAGCCAAGATCCACAGGGTCCAGGCTACACCTTC.

The chain recombines TRBV3-1 (or the pseudogene TRBV3-2) with TRBJ2-3; 11 bases fit TRBD2. This CDR3 region has 15 residues. Unmatched junction bases numbered 3, after V lost 4 bases and J lost 3 bases. Germline CDR1 reads LGHDT; CDR2 reads YNNKEL (reference sequence). The CDR3 DNA sequence: TGTGCCAGCAGCCCAACTAGCGGGAGTACAGATACGCAGTATTTT. This translates into CASSPTSGSTDTQYF.

This chain connects TRBV29-1 to TRBJ1-1; D possibly corresponds to TRBD1 (5 bases). This CDR3 is 13 amino acids long. CDR1 and CDR2 from the germline V gene are SQVTM and ANQGSEA. V was trimmed by 3 bases and J by 1 base, leaving 9 bases between them. In DNA form, the CDR3 reads TGCAGCGTTGATCAGGGCTGGAACACTGAAGCTTTCTTT. Translated: CSVDQGWNTEAFF.

For the CDR3, the DNA is TGTGCCAGCAGCCAACTAGCAAAGGAGACCCAGTACTTC. Its translation is CASSQLAKETQYF. The genes are TRBV3-1 (or the pseudogene TRBV3-2) and TRBJ2-5; D may be TRBD2 (5 bases). V lost 2 bases to trimming and J lost 5 bases, with 9 bases between them. This CDR3 comprises 13 residues. CDR1 is LGHDT, CDR2 YNNKEL, per germline (reference sequence).

The chain is built from TRBV3-1 (or the pseudogene TRBV3-2) and TRBJ2-7; 7 nucleotides agree with TRBD2. Germline V gives CDR1 LGHDT, CDR2 YNNKEL (reference sequence). The V segment lost 1 base and the J segment 2 bases; nucleotides outside the gene matches: 8. CDR3 length equals 16 residues. The CDR3, as DNA: TGTGCCAGCAGCCAAGGGAGCGGGACTCAAACCTACGAGCAGTACGTC. Its protein is CASSQGSGTQTYEQYV.

The rearrangement uses TRBV29-1 and TRBJ2-1; maybe TRBD2 (6 bases). The germline CDR1 and CDR2 sequences are SQVTM and ANQGSEA. CDR3 length: 14 amino acids. Trimming removed 6 bases at V and 0 bases at J, with 12 bases between. The CDR3 coding sequence is TGCAGCGTCCGGGGGTTAAGCTCCTACAATGAGCAGTTCTTC. Translation gives CSVRGLSSYNEQFF.

This clone was counted a few times. The gene calls are TRBV7-8 and TRBJ1-1; D is ambiguous. Germline V lookup: CDR1 SGHVS, CDR2 FQNEAQ. The ends were cut back, 0 bases at V and 1 base at J, with 6 bases in the middle. This CDR3 contains 14 residues. The CDR3 nucleotides read TGTGCCAGCAGCTTAGCTGTCCAGAACACTGAAGCTTTCTTT. Amino acid sequence: CASSLAVQNTEAFF.

V and J are TRBV24-1 and TRBJ1-1; D gene ambiguous. CDR3 length: 15 residues. V lost 2 bases, J lost 4 bases, and 13 bases lay in between. The germline CDR1 and CDR2 sequences are KGHDR and SFDVKD. For the CDR3, the DNA is TGTGCCACCAGTGATTCACGGGTCACGGGCACTGAAGCTTTCTTT. It yields the protein CATSDSRVTGTEAFF.

The J gene is TRBJ2-4, the V gene TRBV7-9; 10 positions agree with TRBD1. V lost 2 bases to trimming and J lost 7 bases; unmatched junction nucleotides: 5. CDR1 SEHNR and CDR2 FQNEAQ come from the germline V gene (reference sequence). The CDR3 is made up of 15 amino acids. CDR3 in amino acids: CASSLIPGQGNIQYF. The DNA for the CDR3 is TGTGCCAGCAGCTTAATCCCGGGACAGGGGAACATTCAGTACTTC.

The chain joins TRBV6-5 to TRBJ2-5; D not resolved. Germline CDR1 is MNHEY and CDR2 is SVGAGI. Trimming took off 0 bases at V and 4 bases at J, with 12 bases between the two ends. This CDR3 is built from 15 residues. The CDR3 sequence: CASSYSSGVGETQYF. Here the CDR3 DNA reads TGTGCCAGCAGTTACTCATCTGGAGTAGGAGAGACCCAGTACTTC.

With respect to this clone: Distinct nucleotide sequences in the sample also encode this CDR3. V and J are TRBV7-9 and TRBJ2-1, with TRBD1 identical over 10 bases. Germline values: CDR1 SEHNR, CDR2 FQNEAQ (reference sequence). V was clipped by 6 bases and J by 4 bases; unmatched bases: 6. CDR3 length: 15 residues. CDR3 nucleotide sequence: TGTGCCAGCAGATCTGGGACAGGGGCTTACAATGAGCAGTTCTTC. This encodes CASRSGTGAYNEQFF.

The chain combines TRBV7-9 with TRBJ2-6, with TRBD1 identical over 10 bases. CDR1 and CDR2 from the germline V gene are SEHNR and FQNEAQ (reference sequence). The V and J ends lost 5 bases and 1 base, in that order; junction bases with no gene match: 5. The CDR3 runs 17 residues. CDR3 DNA sequence: TGTGCCAGCAGCCGCCCGGGACAGGGGTCTGGGGCCAACGTCCTGACTTTC. Translating it yields CASSRPGQGSGANVLTF. Full variable domain (outside the CDR3, taken from reference TRBV7-9 and TRBJ2-6): DTGVSQNPRHKITKRGQNVTFRCDPISEHNRLYWYRQTLGQGPEFLTYFQNEAQLEKSRLLSDRFSAERPKGSFSTLEIQRTEQGDSAMYLCASSRPGQGSGANVLTFGAGSRLTVL.